One sample yielded the 8 T cell receptor beta chains listed below, sequenced in a study of human T cells and chemical hapten exposure. The time point was: pre-sensitization, week 0. The sample's treatment: therapeutic diphenylcyclopropenone sensitization with weekly scalp DPC. TCRdb called the RACE reads again in MiXCR, with one record for every CDR3 protein. This table has 190,000 or so distinct CDR3 sequences, around 30% appearing once. Material: whole blood, obtained in connection with sensitization to the hapten diphenylcyclopropenone (DPC). These receptors were collected from a woman under 40 with alopecia areata. Some clones in this sample may be carry-over from other donors' samples.

This clonotype appeared a few times. This chain joins TRBV18 and TRBJ2-1, with 10 bases aligning to TRBD1. V trimming: 3 bases; J trimming: 8 bases; junction bases outside the gene matches: 7. The CDR3 runs 15 residues. Per the germline V gene, CDR1 is KGHSH and CDR2 is LQKENI. The CDR3 DNA is TGTGCCAGCTCACCCCAGCGGGACAGGGGCGATGAGCAGTTCTTC. The encoded protein is CASSPQRDRGDEQFF.

J is TRBJ1-1 and V is TRBV10-3; D remains ambiguous. Looked up from germline, CDR1 is ENHRY and CDR2 is SYGVKD. CDR3 length equals 12 residues. V lost 0 bases to trimming and J lost 1 base, with 0 bases between them. This chain's CDR3 is CAISESNTEAFF. CDR3 nucleotides: TGTGCCATCAGTGAGTCGAACACTGAAGCTTTCTTT.

The chain carries TRBV28 and TRBJ2-2; D is ambiguous. This CDR3 has 14 residues. CDR1 MDHEN and CDR2 SYDVKM come from the germline V gene. Between the trimmed V and J ends, which lost 6 bases and 4 bases, there was a span of 12 bases. CDR3 region: CASSLAQPTGELFF. In DNA, the CDR3 is TGTGCCAGCAGCTTGGCCCAGCCCACCGGGGAGCTGTTTTTT.

This clonotype has only a few counts. The J gene is TRBJ1-1, the V gene TRBV7-6; D is uncertain. The CDR3 spans 14 residues. The germline V gene has CDR1 SGHVS and CDR2 FNYEAQ. Trimming left V 2 bases short and J 3 bases short, with 10 bases between. CDR3 sequence reads: CASSLSAQYTEAFF. Here the CDR3 DNA reads TGTGCCAGCAGCTTATCCGCACAGTACACTGAAGCTTTCTTT.

This clonotype has ten or more counts. The chain couples TRBV12-3 or TRBV12-4 to TRBJ1-5; D is unclear. V gave up 3 bases and J gave up 4 bases, with 13 bases separating them. There are 15 residues in the CDR3. CDR3 bases: TGTGCCAGCAGTTTTCATGGAAGGAGAAATCAGCCCCAGCATTTT. Protein sequence: CASSFHGRRNQPQHF.

The CDR3 sequence: CASSPQGAGNQPQHF. For the CDR3, the DNA is TGTGCCAGCAGTCCCCAGGGGGCCGGCAATCAGCCCCAGCATTTT. The V and J genes are TRBV12-3 or TRBV12-4 and TRBJ1-5; 8 bases map to TRBD1. Germline trimming cut 5 bases from V and 2 bases from J; bases unmatched to any gene: 5. The CDR3 runs to 15 residues.

This clonotype has only a few counts. The gene calls are TRBV6-6 and TRBJ1-3; D possibly corresponds to TRBD1 (5 bases). The CDR3 has 17 amino acids. CDR1 and CDR2 (germline): MNHNY, SVGAGI (reference sequence). Trimming removed 6 bases at V and 0 bases at J, with 18 bases between. CDR3 protein: CASRAGHNLPSGNTIYF. The CDR3 nucleotides are TGTGCCAGCAGGGCAGGACACAACCTCCCCTCTGGAAACACCATATATTTT.

The rearrangement uses TRBV12-3 or TRBV12-4 and TRBJ1-6; the D gene is possibly TRBD1 (5 bases). The CDR3 is 14 residues long. The V end was cut by 3 bases, the J end by 10 bases, with 13 bases between. CDR3 sequence: CASSFGGGRSPLHF. In DNA form, the CDR3 reads TGTGCCAGCAGTTTCGGGGGGGGGAGATCACCCCTCCACTTT.